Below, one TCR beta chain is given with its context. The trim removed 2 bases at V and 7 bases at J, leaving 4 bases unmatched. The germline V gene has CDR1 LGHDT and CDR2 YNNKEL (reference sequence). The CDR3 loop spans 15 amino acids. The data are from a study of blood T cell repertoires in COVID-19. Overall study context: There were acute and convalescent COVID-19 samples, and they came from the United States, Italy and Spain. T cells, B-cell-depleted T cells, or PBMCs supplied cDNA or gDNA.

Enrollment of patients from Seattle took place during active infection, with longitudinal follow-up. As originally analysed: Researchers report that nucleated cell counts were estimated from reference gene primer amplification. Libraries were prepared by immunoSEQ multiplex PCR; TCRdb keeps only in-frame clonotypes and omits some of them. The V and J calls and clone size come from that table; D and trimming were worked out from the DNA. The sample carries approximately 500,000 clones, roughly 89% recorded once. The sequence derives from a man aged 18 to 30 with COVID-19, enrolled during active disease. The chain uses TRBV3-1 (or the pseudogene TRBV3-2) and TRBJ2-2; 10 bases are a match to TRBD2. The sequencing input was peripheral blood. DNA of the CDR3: TGTGCCAGCAGCCAACTAGCGGGAGTTATCGGGGAGCTGTTTTTT. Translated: CASSQLAGVIGELFF.